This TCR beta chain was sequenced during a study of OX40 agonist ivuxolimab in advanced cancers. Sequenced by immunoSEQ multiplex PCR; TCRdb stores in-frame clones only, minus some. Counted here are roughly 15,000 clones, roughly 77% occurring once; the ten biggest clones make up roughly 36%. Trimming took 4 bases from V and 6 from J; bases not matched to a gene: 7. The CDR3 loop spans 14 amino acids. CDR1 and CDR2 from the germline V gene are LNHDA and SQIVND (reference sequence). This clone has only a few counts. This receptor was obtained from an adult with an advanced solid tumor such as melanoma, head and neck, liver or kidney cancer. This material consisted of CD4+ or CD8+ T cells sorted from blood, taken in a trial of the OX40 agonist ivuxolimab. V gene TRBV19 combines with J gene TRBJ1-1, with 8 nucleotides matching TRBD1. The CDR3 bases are TGTGCCAGTAGTACGTCAGGGGGCTATCCTGAAGCTTTCTTT. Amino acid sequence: CASSTSGGYPEAFF.